The TCR beta chain under discussion was sequenced for a study of identical twins. TCRdb analysed the 5' RACE reads with MiXCR anew, one entry per CDR3 protein. The table lists about 470,000 distinct CDR3 sequences, 20% to 25% of them singletons. Germline-derived CDR1 and CDR2 are SGDLS and YYNGEE. This CDR3 is built from 14 residues. Trimming left V 1 base short and J 0 bases short, with 8 bases between. This sample was shared with a second study, whose subject was T cells expressing NK-cell markers.

The sequenced material came from CD4+ T cells sorted from blood. The J gene is TRBJ2-7, the V gene TRBV9; a weak D match, TRBD1 (6 bases). The sequence was collected from a woman younger than 30 in good health. Here the CDR3 reads CASSVTGNSYEQYF. In nucleotides, the CDR3 is TGTGCCAGCAGCGTAACAGGGAACTCCTACGAGCAGTACTTC.